This T cell receptor (beta chain) derives from a study of cytotoxic CD8 clonotypes in ibrutinib-treated CLL. Whole-study findings and limits: Clonality climbed at ibrutinib response, then dropped toward baseline at progression. The study found public clonotypes uncommon, contracting or stable on treatment. At the start, clonality exceeded age-matched healthy donors and followed circulating CD8+ T-cell counts.

On this clone: Its antigen remains unidentified.

The table came from immunoSEQ multiplex PCR; TCRdb's copy has only in-frame clones and leaves some out. The repertoire holds roughly 97,000 clones, with approximately 80% as singletons. The ends were cut back, 4 bases at V and 10 bases at J, with 11 bases in the middle. From germline, CDR1 is SEHNR and CDR2 FQNEAQ (reference sequence). The CDR3 contains 13 residues. This rearrangement joins TRBV7-9 to TRBJ1-6, with D possibly TRBD1 on 5 matching bases. The sample was PBMCs, taken after 12 months of ibrutinib treatment. The receptor comes from a human donor with chronic lymphocytic leukemia. CDR3 protein: CASSSDILSPLHF. The CDR3 DNA reads as TGTGCCAGCAGCTCGGACATTCTCTCACCCCTCCACTTT. The full variable domain, in which reference TRBV7-9 and TRBJ1-6 provide the parts outside the CDR3, is DTGVSQNPRHKITKRGQNVTFRCDPISEHNRLYWYRQTLGQGPEFLTYFQNEAQLEKSRLLSDRFSAERPKGSFSTLEIQRTEQGDSAMYLCASSSDILSPLHFGNGTRLTVT.